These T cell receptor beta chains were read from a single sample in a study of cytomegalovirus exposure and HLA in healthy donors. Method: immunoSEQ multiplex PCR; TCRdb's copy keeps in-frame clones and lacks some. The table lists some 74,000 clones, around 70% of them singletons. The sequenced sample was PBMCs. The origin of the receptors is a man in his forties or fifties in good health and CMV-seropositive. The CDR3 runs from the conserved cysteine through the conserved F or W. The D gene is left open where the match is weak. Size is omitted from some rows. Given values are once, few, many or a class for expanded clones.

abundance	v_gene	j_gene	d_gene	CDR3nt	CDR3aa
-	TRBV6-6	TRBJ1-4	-	TGTGCCAGCATGCTTGGGGGGGAAGAAAAACTGTTTTTT	CASMLGGEEKLFF
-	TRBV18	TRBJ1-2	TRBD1	TGTGCCAGCTCCACAACCGGGACAGCCCTCTATGGCTACACCTTC	CASSTTGTALYGYTF
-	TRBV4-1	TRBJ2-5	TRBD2	TGCGCCAGCAGCCAAGTAGCGGGGCTCCGGGAGACCCAGTACTTC	CASSQVAGLRETQYF
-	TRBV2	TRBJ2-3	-	TGTGCCAGCAGTGAAGCAGGGCGGGGCACAGATACGCAGTATTTT	CASSEAGRGTDTQYF
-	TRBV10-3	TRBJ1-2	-	TGTGCCATCAGTGAGTCGACTACAGGGCGGTATGGCTACACCTTC	CAISESTTGRYGYTF
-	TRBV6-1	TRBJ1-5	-	TGTGCTGCAAACCGACATGGGAATCAGCCCCAGCATTTT	CAANRHGNQPQHF
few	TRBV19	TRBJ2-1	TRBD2	TGTGCCAGTATGCGCAAGACTAGCGGGGCCAATGAGCAGTTCTTC	CASMRKTSGANEQFF
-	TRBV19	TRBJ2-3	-	TGTGCCAGTCGAATACAATCTAGCACAGATACGCAGTATTTT	CASRIQSSTDTQYF
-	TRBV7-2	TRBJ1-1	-	TGTGCCAGCAGCCAAGAGGCGGGCACTGAAGCTTTCTTT	CASSQEAGTEAFF
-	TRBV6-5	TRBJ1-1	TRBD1	TGTGCTACCGGGACAGGGGCTGAAGCTTTCTTT	CATGTGAEAFF
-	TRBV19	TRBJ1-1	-	TGTGCCAGTAGTGGCCCGGCGGGGGGCACTGAAGCTTTCTTT	CASSGPAGGTEAFF
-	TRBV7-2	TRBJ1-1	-	TGTGCCAGCAGCTTAGAAGGAAGGCAGCGAGGGACTGAAGCTTTCTTT	CASSLEGRQRGTEAFF
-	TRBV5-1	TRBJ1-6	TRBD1	TGCGCCAGCAGTGACAGGGGAACCTATAATTCACCCCTCCACTTT	CASSDRGTYNSPLHF
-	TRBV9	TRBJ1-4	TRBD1	TGTGCCAGCAGCATGGGACAGGCGGCTAATGAAAAACTGTTTTTT	CASSMGQAANEKLFF
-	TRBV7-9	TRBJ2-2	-	TGTGCCAGCAGCTTAAGGGGCCCAGACACCGGGGAGCTGTTTTTT	CASSLRGPDTGELFF
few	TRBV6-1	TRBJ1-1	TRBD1	TGTGCCAGCAGTCTCTTCCGGGACAGGGATAGGCCAACTTTCTTT	CASSLFRDRDRPTFF
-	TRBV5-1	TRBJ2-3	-	TGCGCCAGCAGCTCCCGGGACTCAGGAAGGGATACGCAGTATTTT	CASSSRDSGRDTQYF
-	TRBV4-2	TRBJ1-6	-	TGTGCCAGCAGCCAAGATCGGAGATATAACCTTTCACCCCTCCACTTT	CASSQDRRYNLSPLHF
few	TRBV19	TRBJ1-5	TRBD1	TGTGCCAGTAGTAGACAGGGGGCGATCAATCAGCCCCAGCATTTT	CASSRQGAINQPQHF
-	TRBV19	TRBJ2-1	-	TGTGCCAGTAGTAGTAAGGGGCAGGGGGGCAATGAGCAGTTCTTC	CASSSKGQGGNEQFF
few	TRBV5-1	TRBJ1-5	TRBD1	TGCGCCAGCAGCCTGACAGGGGGCAGCAATCAGCCCCAGCATTTT	CASSLTGGSNQPQHF
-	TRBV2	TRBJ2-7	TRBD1	TGTGCCAGCAAACAGGGGGCCTACGAGCAGTACTTC	CASKQGAYEQYF
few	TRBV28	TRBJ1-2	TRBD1	TGTGCCAGCAGCCCGATGGGGGCCTCTACAGGGGGTTCTAACTATGGCTACACCTTC	CASSPMGASTGGSNYGYTF
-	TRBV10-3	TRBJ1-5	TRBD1	TGTGCCATCAGTGAGTCGGACAGGATCCGGGTTCAGCCCCAGCATTTT	CAISESDRIRVQPQHF
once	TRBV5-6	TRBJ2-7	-	TGTGCCAGCAGCTTGGCCCTCGGGGAACGGTACTTC	CASSLALGERYF
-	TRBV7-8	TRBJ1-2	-	TGTGCCCCACAGACCGTGAGGGAGGGTTTTGGCTATGGCTACACCTTC	CAPQTVREGFGYGYTF
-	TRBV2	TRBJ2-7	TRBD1	TGTGCCAGCCGGGACAGGACCTACGAGCAGTACTTC	CASRDRTYEQYF
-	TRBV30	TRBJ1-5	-	TGTGCCTCCGGAAGGGGGAGCAATCAGCCCCAGCATTTT	CASGRGSNQPQHF
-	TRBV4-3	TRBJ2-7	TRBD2	TGCGCCAGCAGCCTTGACCCCGCGGGGGGCACCTACGAGCAGTACTTC	CASSLDPAGGTYEQYF
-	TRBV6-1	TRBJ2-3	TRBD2	TGTGCCAGCAGTTGGGGGTGGGAGGGTACGGATACGCAGTATTTT	CASSWGWEGTDTQYF
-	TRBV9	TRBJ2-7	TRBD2	TGTGCCAGCGCGGTTGGGGGGGGATTGGGCGAGCAGTACTTC	CASAVGGGLGEQYF
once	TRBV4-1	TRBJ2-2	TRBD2	TGCGCCAGCAGCCCCGGGACTAGCGGGGAGGATAGCGAGGAGCTGTTTTTT	CASSPGTSGEDSEELFF
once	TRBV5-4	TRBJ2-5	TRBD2	TGTGCCAGCAGCAGGACTAGCGGGGGGTTTGTGAAGACCCAGTACTTC	CASSRTSGGFVKTQYF
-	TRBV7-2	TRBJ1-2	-	TGTGCCAGCAGCTCTTTTTTAGCTAACTATGGCTACACCTTC	CASSSFLANYGYTF
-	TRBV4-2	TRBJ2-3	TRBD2	TGTGCCAGCAGCCACGTAACTAGCGGTCTCTACTCCGAAGGGCAGTATTTT	CASSHVTSGLYSEGQYF
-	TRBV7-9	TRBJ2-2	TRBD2	TGTGCCAGCAGCCCCATCGGCTGGGGAGGGGACACCGGGGAGCTGTTTTTT	CASSPIGWGGDTGELFF
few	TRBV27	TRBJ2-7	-	TGTGCCAGCGGGACCGGGACAACTTACGAGCAGTACTTC	CASGTGTTYEQYF
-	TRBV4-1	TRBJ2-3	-	TGCGCCAGCAGCCAAGATCAGGCCGGTACGCAGTATTTT	CASSQDQAGTQYF
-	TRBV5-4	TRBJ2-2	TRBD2	TGTGCCAGCAGCTTGCCCCTAGCGGGGGTGAACACCGGGGAGCTGTTTTTT	CASSLPLAGVNTGELFF
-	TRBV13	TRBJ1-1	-	TGTGCCAGCAGCGAACGGAGGGATTTGAACACTGAAGCTTTCTTT	CASSERRDLNTEAFF
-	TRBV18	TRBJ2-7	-	TGTGCCAGCTCACGTCAGGAGGGAACCGAGCAGTACTTC	CASSRQEGTEQYF
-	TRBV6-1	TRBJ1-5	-	TGTGCCAGCAGTGTCCCGCTGGTTGAGGGGGATCAGCCCCAGCATTTT	CASSVPLVEGDQPQHF
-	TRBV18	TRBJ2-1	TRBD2	TGTGCCAGCACAGGACTAGCGGGGGGCAATGAGCAGTTCTTC	CASTGLAGGNEQFF